This T cell receptor (beta chain) was sequenced in a study of blood T cell repertoires in COVID-19. Study background: T cells, B-cell-depleted T cells, or PBMCs provided the cDNA or gDNA that served as material.

This clone was observed once. Repertoires were generated with immunoSEQ multiplex PCR, while TCRdb's copy carries only in-frame clones and drops some. The sample yields under 400,000 clones, 87% seen once. Everyone who took part was roughly 18 to 89 years old, and they came from about 25 US areas. The TCR sequence derives from a man aged 35-49 years in a cohort exposed to, infected with or recovered from COVID-19 (not recorded which). Sample: PBMCs or T cells enriched from blood (not recorded which).

The chain's CDR3 is CASSQTDISGNTIYF. The CDR3 DNA reads TGTGCCAGCAGCCAAACAGATATCTCTGGAAACACCATATATTTT. The chain couples TRBV7-8 to TRBJ1-3; D is unresolved. The germline V gene has CDR1 SGHVS and CDR2 FQNEAQ. The CDR3 totals 15 residues. The V end lost 5 bases, the J end lost 0 bases, and 11 bases lay between the germline ends.